What follows is one T cell receptor (beta chain) and its context. The sample comes from a study of blood T cell repertoires in COVID-19. On the study more broadly: Italy, Spain and the United States were the sources of the convalescent and acute COVID-19 samples. Nucleic acid was either cDNA or gDNA, and it came from T cells, B-cell-depleted T cells, or PBMCs.

This CDR3 comprises 15 residues. Germline CDR1 and CDR2: MNHEY and SVGEGT. Trimming stripped 5 bases from V and 7 bases from J, with 20 bases between. Authors' data handling: Scientists estimated how many nucleated cells there were by amplifying reference gene primers. Data came from immunoSEQ multiplex PCR; TCRdb stores just in-frame clones and leaves some out. That table is the source of V, J and clone size, and D and trimming were worked out from the DNA. Found here are approximately 390,000 clones, around 90% of them singletons; the top ten hold roughly 6.8%. V is TRBV6-2 or TRBV6-3 and J is TRBJ2-5; maybe TRBD2 (6 bases). The sample consisted of peripheral blood. The sequence was collected from a man between 18 and 29 years old with active or convalescent COVID-19. CDR3 amino acids: CASSPGLEGIRTQYF. The CDR3, as DNA: TGTGCCAGCAGTCCGGGACTCGAGGGAATAAGGACCCAGTACTTC.